Presented here are 17 T cell receptor beta chains from one specimen sequenced in a study of T-cell reconstitution after alpha-beta-depleted transplantation in children. TCRbeta library preparation incorporated unique molecular identifiers. TCRdb processed the PCR reads anew with MiXCR; each CDR3 protein has one entry. The sample shows a few hundred thousand distinct CDR3 sequences, 6.6% of them seen only once. The sequencing here drew on PBMCs, taken before TCRalphabeta/CD19-depleted stem cell transplant. All receptors come from a boy between 2 and 10 years old with acute lymphoblastic leukemia, due to receive a stem cell transplant.

The table lists this clonotype with many counts. The chain couples TRBV6-4 to TRBJ2-2; D remains ambiguous. The CDR3 loop spans 14 amino acids. Germline assignment: CDR1 MRHNA and CDR2 SNTAGT. V was shortened by 5 bases and J by 14 bases, with 21 bases between the two germline ends. The DNA for the CDR3 is TGTGCCAGCAGTTTCGGACCCCGCAAAAGTCAACTGTTTTTT. Translating gives CASSFGPRKSQLFF.

The table lists this clonotype with a few counts. The gene calls are TRBV29-1 and TRBJ1-5; 8 positions agree with TRBD1. The trim removed 6 bases at V and 4 bases at J, leaving 8 bases unmatched. Germline loops: CDR1 SQVTM, CDR2 ANQGSEA. This CDR3 has 14 amino acids. The CDR3 is CSVIDRGGNQPQHF. The CDR3, as DNA: TGCAGCGTAATCGACAGGGGAGGGAATCAGCCCCAGCATTTT.

This clonotype was counted many times. The V call is TRBV29-1, the J call TRBJ2-5; maybe TRBD2 (6 bases). Germline loops: CDR1 SQVTM, CDR2 ANQGSEA. V lost 7 bases and J 3 bases, leaving 12 bases between the germline ends. The CDR3 is made up of 12 amino acids. The CDR3 protein is CSAGPSEETQYF. The DNA for the CDR3 is TGCAGCGCCGGACCTAGCGAAGAGACCCAGTACTTC.

This clonotype was seen many times. The V call is TRBV11-2, the J call TRBJ2-5; 8 nucleotides line up with TRBD2. This CDR3 is built from 14 residues. Germline V gene lookup returns CDR1 SGHAT and CDR2 FQNNGV. V lost 1 base, J lost 6 bases, and 4 bases stayed unmatched. This chain's CDR3 is CASSLGTSRKTQYF. CDR3 sequence (DNA): TGTGCCAGCAGCTTAGGGACTAGCAGAAAGACCCAGTACTTC.

The sample holds a few counts of this clonotype. V usage is TRBV7-2 and J usage is TRBJ1-1; D not resolved. This CDR3 comprises 14 residues. CDR1 and CDR2 (germline): SGHTA, FQGNSA. Trimming took 3 bases from V and 0 from J, leaving 8 bases between them. CDR3: CASSFDGMNTEAFF. CDR3 bases: TGTGCCAGCAGCTTCGACGGGATGAACACTGAAGCTTTCTTT. Variable domain in full (rest from reference TRBV7-2 and TRBJ1-1): GAGVSQSPSNKVTEKGKDVELRCDPISGHTALYWYRQSLGQGLEFLIYFQGNSAPDKSGLPSDRFSAERTGGSVSTLTIQRTQQEDSAVYLCASSFDGMNTEAFFGQGTRLTVV.

At least ten counts were recorded for this clonotype. The rearrangement links TRBV9 to TRBJ2-3, with TRBD1 matching 7 bases. The CDR3 covers 17 residues. Germline V gives CDR1 SGDLS, CDR2 YYNGEE. With V trimmed by 3 bases and J by 1 base, 11 bases remained unmatched. CDR3 coding DNA: TGTGCCAGCAGCGGATCCTTAGCAGGGGGAGGCACAGATACGCAGTATTTT. As protein: CASSGSLAGGGTDTQYF.

This clonotype came up many times. The V call is TRBV5-1, the J call TRBJ2-3; D is undetermined. Germline V CDR1 and CDR2: SGHRS, YFSETQ. V lost 4 bases to trimming and J lost 4 bases, with 16 bases between them. This CDR3 is 15 amino acids long. CDR3 amino acids: CASSRTPERSDTQYF. DNA for the CDR3: TGCGCCAGCAGCCGAACGCCCGAGAGGTCAGATACGCAGTATTTT.

This clonotype has ten or more counts. The chain joins TRBV28 to TRBJ1-1, with D perhaps matching TRBD1 (5 bases). The V gene lost 5 bases and the J gene lost 7 bases, with 14 bases spanning the gap. This CDR3 region has 13 residues. Germline values: CDR1 MDHEN, CDR2 SYDVKM. CDR3 residues: CASSPPGGFEAFF. The CDR3 coding sequence is TGTGCCAGCAGTCCACCTGGGGGATTTGAAGCTTTCTTT.

V is TRBV2 and J is TRBJ2-3; 10 nucleotides line up with TRBD2. The CDR3 totals 14 residues. After removal of 9 bases from V and 0 bases from J, the junction contained 3 bases not matched to a gene. From germline, CDR1 is SNHLY and CDR2 FYNNEI. CDR3 region: CASELAGSTDTQYF. Written as DNA, the CDR3 is TGTGCCAGTGAACTAGCGGGGAGCACAGATACGCAGTATTTT. Full variable domain (remainder filled in from reference TRBV2 and TRBJ2-3): EPEVTQTPSHQVTQMGQEVILRCVPISNHLYFYWYRQILGQKVEFLVSFYNNEISEKSEIFDDQFSVERPDGSNFTLKIRSTKLEDSAMYFCASELAGSTDTQYFGPGTRLTVL.

This clonotype was counted ten times or more. The chain combines TRBV27 with TRBJ1-2; 11 bases map to TRBD1. CDR3 length equals 15 residues. Trimming removed 6 bases from V and 5 bases from J; junction bases left unmatched: 8. Germline CDR1 is MNHEY and CDR2 is SMNVEV (reference sequence). The CDR3 nucleotides are TGTGCCAGCAGAGGCCCAGGGACAGGGGGATATGGCTACACCTTC. This sequence encodes CASRGPGTGGYGYTF.

This clonotype was observed many times. V gene TRBV28 combines with J gene TRBJ2-1; D remains ambiguous. Germline assignment: CDR1 MDHEN and CDR2 SYDVKM. The CDR3 has 15 residues. V gave up 10 bases and J gave up 1 base, with 17 bases separating them. The CDR3: CATSPAFPSYNEQFF. CDR3 sequence (DNA): TGTGCCACTTCCCCGGCATTCCCGTCCTACAATGAGCAGTTCTTC.

This clonotype was seen more than once but under ten times. This chain links TRBV30 with TRBJ2-7; a weak D match, TRBD2 (6 bases). The CDR3 sequence is 14 residues long. The V end lost 6 bases, the J end lost 7 bases, and 22 bases lay between the germline ends. In germline, CDR1 is GTSNPN, CDR2 SVGIG (reference sequence). CDR3 sequence: CACAGDFLLGEQYF. CDR3 coding DNA: TGTGCCTGTGCCGGGGACTTCCTCCTAGGGGAGCAGTACTTC.

At least ten counts were recorded for this clonotype. The V and J genes are TRBV9 and TRBJ2-7; 8 bases map to TRBD2. The CDR3 length is 16 residues. Unmatched junction bases numbered 11, after V lost 0 bases and J lost 6 bases. The V gene's germline CDR1 is SGDLS and CDR2 YYNGEE. CDR3 bases: TGTGCCAGCAGCGTAGCTTGGTCGGGAGGGCCTTTCGAGCAGTACTTC. It is translated as CASSVAWSGGPFEQYF.

In this sample, this clonotype turned up many times. The chain combines TRBV25-1 with TRBJ2-6, with D unresolved. Trimming pared 4 bases from V and 2 bases from J, leaving 6 bases between. CDR3 length equals 14 residues. Germline assignment: CDR1 MGHDK and CDR2 SYGVNS. The CDR3 loop reads CASSVGTGANVLTF. CDR3 nucleotide sequence: TGTGCCAGCAGTGTGGGGACTGGGGCCAACGTCCTGACTTTC. The full variable domain, completed using reference TRBV25-1 and TRBJ2-6, is EADIYQTPRYLVIGTGKKITLECSQTMGHDKMYWYQQDPGMELHLIHYSYGVNSTEKGDLSSESTVSRIRTEHFPLTLESARPSHTSQYLCASSVGTGANVLTFGAGSRLTVL.

The sample holds many counts of this clonotype. The V and J genes are TRBV12-3 or TRBV12-4 and TRBJ2-7; possibly TRBD1 for D (6 bases). This CDR3 has 13 amino acids. Trimming shortened V by 6 bases and J by 1 base, and 10 bases separated the two germline ends. This CDR3 is CASSQGLSYEQYF. The DNA of the CDR3 is TGTGCCAGCAGCCAGGGGCTTTCCTACGAGCAGTACTTC.

This clonotype was found many times. V is TRBV27 and J is TRBJ2-1; D remains ambiguous. The CDR3 runs to 14 residues. V gave up 0 bases and J gave up 3 bases, with 6 bases separating them. Germline CDR1 and CDR2: MNHEY and SMNVEV (reference sequence). CDR3 protein: CASSLSPSYNEQFF. As DNA, the CDR3 is TGTGCCAGCAGTTTATCTCCCAGCTACAATGAGCAGTTCTTC.

This clonotype was counted ten times or more. This chain joins TRBV6-2 or TRBV6-3 and TRBJ1-5, with no clear D. The CDR3 sequence is 16 residues long. Germline V lookup: CDR1 MNHEY, CDR2 SVGEGT. Trimming left V 4 bases short and J 0 bases short, with 13 bases between. CDR3 sequence reads: CASSSILWDSNQPQHF. The CDR3 DNA is TGTGCCAGCAGTTCGATTCTTTGGGATAGCAATCAGCCCCAGCATTTT.